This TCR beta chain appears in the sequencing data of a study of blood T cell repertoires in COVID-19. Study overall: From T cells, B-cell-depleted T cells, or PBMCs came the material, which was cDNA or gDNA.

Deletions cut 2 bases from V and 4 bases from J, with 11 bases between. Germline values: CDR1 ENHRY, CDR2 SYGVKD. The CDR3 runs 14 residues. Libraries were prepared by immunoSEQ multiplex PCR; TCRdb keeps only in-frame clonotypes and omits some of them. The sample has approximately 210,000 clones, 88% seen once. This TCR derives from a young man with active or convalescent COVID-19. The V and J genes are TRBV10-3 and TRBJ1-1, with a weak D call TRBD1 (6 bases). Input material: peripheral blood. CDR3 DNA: TGTGCCATCAGTGAGACAGGGAGGGGCACTGAAGCTTTCTTT. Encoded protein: CAISETGRGTEAFF.